This entry describes one T cell receptor beta chain. This sample stems from a study of blood T cell repertoires in COVID-19. The cohort comprised adults aged about 18 to 89 years residing in around 25 US areas. Original processing notes: Estimation of nucleated cell counts relied on the amplification of reference gene primers. Produced via immunoSEQ multiplex PCR; TCRdb's table is partial and in-frame only. That table supplies the V and J calls and clone size; D and trimming were determined from the DNA. The sample lists 250,000 or so clones; 70% to 90% were seen once. The CDR3 contains 17 residues. This chain links TRBV21-1 with TRBJ2-3; no DNA check was done on the table's D call, TRBD2. TRBV21-1 corresponds to a pseudogene. This clonotype was sampled from a woman in her twenties or thirties with acute COVID-19. The sequencing input was PBMCs or T cells enriched from blood (not recorded which). The CDR3 sequence is CASSPGALAASTDTQYF. The CDR3 DNA is TGTGCCAGCAGCCCCGGGGCGCTAGCGGCCAGCACAGATACGCAGTATTTT.